This TCR beta chain comes out of a study of blood T cells in healthy people across ages. The CDR3 totals 14 residues. V lost 5 bases and J lost 0; bases outside the gene matches: 4. Germline loops: CDR1 SNHLY, CDR2 FYNNEI. Together with a sample-barcoded 5' primer, a J-beta primer mix was included in a second PCR lasting roughly 6 to 12 cycles. One entry per CDR3 protein, called by TCRdb with MiXCR from the 5' RACE reads. The sample lists about 1 million distinct CDR3 sequences; 35% to 50% were seen once. This clonotype has more than one count but fewer than ten. The chain employs TRBV2 and TRBJ2-7; TRBD1 aligns across 7 bases. The sequence was obtained from a woman aged 60-70 years in good health. Sequenced: blood. The CDR3 is CASSSTGASYEQYF. The CDR3 DNA is TGTGCCAGCAGTTCTACAGGGGCCTCCTACGAGCAGTACTTC.